Here is one T cell receptor (beta chain) with its context. Its antigen is currently unknown. Primers for the PCR totalled 60 Vbeta and 13 Jbeta. The assay was immunoSEQ multiplex PCR, and TCRdb's table has in-frame clones only and misses some. This sample has around 120,000 clones; approximately 82% occur once, and the top ten carry 2.5% to 3.5%. Germline values: CDR1 GTSNPN, CDR2 SVGIG (reference sequence). V dropped 7 bases and J dropped 10; count of bases not matched to a gene: 20. This CDR3 is built from 16 residues. These data belong to a study of cytomegalovirus exposure and HLA in healthy donors. Points from the study as a whole: Cytomegalovirus-associated TCR beta chains were listed, numbering 150 to 200. Per published accounts, TCR beta sequences correctly predicted the HLA-A and HLA-B alleles of most subjects.

V gene TRBV30 combines with J gene TRBJ2-1; 9 bases fit TRBD2. Source material: PBMCs. The clonotype comes from a boy aged 2 to 10 in good health and CMV-seronegative. The CDR3 protein is CASVTLRASGVGEQFF. The CDR3 coding sequence is TGTGCCTCGGTGACGTTACGGGCTAGCGGGGTAGGGGAGCAGTTCTTC.